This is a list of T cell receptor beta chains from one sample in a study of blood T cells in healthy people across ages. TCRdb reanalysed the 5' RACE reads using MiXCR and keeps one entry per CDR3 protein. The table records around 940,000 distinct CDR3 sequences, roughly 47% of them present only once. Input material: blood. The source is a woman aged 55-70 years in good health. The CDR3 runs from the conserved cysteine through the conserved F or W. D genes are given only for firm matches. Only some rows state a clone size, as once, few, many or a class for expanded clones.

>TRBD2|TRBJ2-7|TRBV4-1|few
CASSQVGLVYEQYF
TGCGCCAGCAGCCAAGTAGGACTAGTCTACGAGCAGTACTTC
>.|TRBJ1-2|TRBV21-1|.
CASTIPGTDGHTF
TGTGCCAGCACCATCCCCGGGACGGATGGCCACACCTTC
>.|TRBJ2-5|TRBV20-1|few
CSASPGQETQYF
TGCAGTGCTAGCCCGGGGCAAGAGACCCAGTACTTC
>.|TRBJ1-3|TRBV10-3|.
CAKSRAPGNTIYF
TGTGCCAAAAGCCGGGCTCCAGGAAACACCATATATTTT
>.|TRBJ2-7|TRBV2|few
CASSEASTGWGVYEQYF
TGTGCCAGCAGTGAAGCTAGTACCGGTTGGGGGGTGTACGAGCAGTACTTC
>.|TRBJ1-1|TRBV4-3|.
CASKPRDLMNTEAFF
TGCGCCAGCAAACCCCGGGACCTAATGAACACTGAAGCTTTCTTT
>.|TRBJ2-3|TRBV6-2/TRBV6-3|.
CASGESQYTQYF
TGTGCCAGCGGGGAATCACAGTATACGCAGTATTTT
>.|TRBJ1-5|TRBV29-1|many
CSVAGQASNQPQHF
TGCAGCGTTGCAGGGCAAGCTTCCAATCAGCCCCAGCATTTT
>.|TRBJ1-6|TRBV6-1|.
CASSDRDYNSPLHF
TGTGCCAGCAGTGACAGGGATTATAATTCACCCCTCCACTTT
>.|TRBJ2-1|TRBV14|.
CASSQRQMQQFF
TGTGCCAGCAGCCAGAGACAGATGCAGCAGTTCTTC